Below, 27 T cell receptor beta chains from the same sample are listed, as sequenced in a study of blood T cell repertoires in COVID-19. Only in-frame clones appear in the TCRdb table, and some are missing; sequencing was by immunoSEQ multiplex PCR. The sample has tens of thousands of clones, approximately 86% seen once; the top ten hold about 1.5%. Sequences were obtained from peripheral blood. The receptor source for this set is a woman in her fifties or sixties with acute or convalescent COVID-19.

This chain links TRBV27 with TRBJ1-2; a possible D gene is TRBD1 (6 bases). Germline V gene lookup returns CDR1 MNHEY and CDR2 SMNVEV (reference sequence). V was clipped by 2 bases and J by 6 bases, with 16 bases between them. The CDR3 totals 15 residues. CDR3 sequence: CASSLSRGARDGYTF. CDR3 bases: TGTGCCAGCAGTTTAAGTCGGGGGGCTAGGGATGGCTACACCTTC.

This chain links TRBV5-5 with TRBJ2-3; D possibly corresponds to TRBD1 (5 bases). Trimming removed 0 bases from V and 8 bases from J, with 10 bases in between. CDR3 length: 13 amino acids. The germline V gene encodes CDR1 SGHKS and CDR2 YYEKEE (reference sequence). CDR3 region: CASSLVGHGTQYF. CDR3 nucleotides: TGTGCCAGCAGCTTGGTGGGGCACGGTACGCAGTATTTT.

The table lists this clone with a few counts. V usage is TRBV19 and J usage is TRBJ1-2; weak D call: TRBD1 (5 bases). V lost 3 bases to trimming and J lost 2 bases, with 10 bases between them. Per germline, CDR1 LNHDA and CDR2 SQIVND (reference sequence). The CDR3 is made up of 14 amino acids. CDR3 in amino acids: CASSIQGYNYGYTF. In nucleotides, the CDR3 is TGTGCCAGTAGTATCCAGGGTTACAACTATGGCTACACCTTC. Complete variable domain (other parts from reference TRBV19 and TRBJ1-2): DGGITQSPKYLFRKEGQNVTLSCEQNLNHDAMYWYRQDPGQGLRLIYYSQIVNDFQKGDIAEGYSVSREKKESFPLTVTSAQKNPTAFYLCASSIQGYNYGYTFGSGTRLTVV.

This clone was detected a few times. The chain has TRBV27 and TRBJ2-7, with TRBD2 identical over 9 bases. The CDR3 is 15 amino acids. V was clipped by 2 bases and J by 4 bases; unmatched bases: 6. CDR1 is MNHEY, CDR2 SMNVEV, per germline (reference sequence). The CDR3, as DNA: TGTGCCAGCAGTTTAAGGCTAGCGGGACATTACGAGCAGTACTTC. It yields the protein CASSLRLAGHYEQYF.

The rearrangement joins TRBV15 to TRBJ1-3; a weak D match, TRBD1 (6 bases). From germline, CDR1 is LNHNV and CDR2 YYDKDF (reference sequence). V lost 0 bases and J lost 4, with 10 bases in between. The CDR3 totals 15 residues. The CDR3 DNA is TGTGCCACCAGCAGAGATCCAGGGGTAGGAAACACCATATATTTT. This sequence encodes CATSRDPGVGNTIYF.

V usage is TRBV6-5 and J usage is TRBJ1-1; TRBD1 matches at 8 bases. The CDR3 is 14 residues long. The trim removed 2 bases at V and 4 bases at J, leaving 3 bases unmatched. CDR1 is MNHEY, CDR2 SVGAGI, per germline. This CDR3 is CASSYRTGFTEAFF. Here the CDR3 DNA reads TGTGCCAGCAGTTACAGGACAGGGTTCACTGAAGCTTTCTTT.

This rearrangement joins TRBV7-2 to TRBJ2-1, with 15 bases that match TRBD2. Germline-derived CDR1 and CDR2 are SGHTA and FQGNSA. V lost 5 bases, J lost 8 bases, and 7 bases stayed unmatched. The CDR3 length is 16 residues. CDR3 protein: CASSARGTSGGYEQFF. DNA of the CDR3: TGTGCCAGCAGCGCCCGGGGGACTAGCGGGGGGTATGAGCAGTTCTTC.

This sequence joins TRBV6-5 and TRBJ2-2, with a weak D call TRBD2 (6 bases). Germline V gives CDR1 MNHEY, CDR2 SVGAGI. This CDR3 contains 13 residues. V was trimmed by 10 bases and J by 1 base, leaving 10 bases between them. The CDR3 bases are TGTGCCACTCACGGGGGGAACACCGGGGAGCTGTTTTTT. Its protein product is CATHGGNTGELFF.

V and J are TRBV4-1 and TRBJ2-1, with 12 bases fitting TRBD1. Looked up from germline, CDR1 is MGHRA and CDR2 is YSYEKL. V shed 3 bases and J 6 bases; nucleotides not matched to a gene: 6. The CDR3 covers 16 residues. The CDR3 DNA sequence: TGCGCCAGCAGCCAGGAGGGACAGGGGGCTTTCAATGAGCAGTTCTTC. Its translation is CASSQEGQGAFNEQFF.

The chain links TRBV29-1 to TRBJ1-1; no reliable D call. This CDR3 is built from 13 residues. V shed 5 bases and J shed 0 bases, with 10 bases lying between them. The germline V gene has CDR1 SQVTM and CDR2 ANQGSEA. Here the CDR3 reads CSVSRVMNTEAFF. In DNA, the CDR3 is TGCAGCGTTTCGAGGGTCATGAACACTGAAGCTTTCTTT.

This chain links TRBV10-3 with TRBJ1-2; no definite D call. The V gene's germline CDR1 is ENHRY and CDR2 SYGVKD. This CDR3 region has 13 residues. V was trimmed by 8 bases and J by 0 bases, leaving 10 bases between them. In nucleotides, the CDR3 is TGTGCCATCGTCGGCGGAGCTAACTATGGCTACACCTTC. It codes for CAIVGGANYGYTF.

The chain combines TRBV3-1 (or the pseudogene TRBV3-2) with TRBJ2-1; no definite D call. V was trimmed by 0 bases and J by 2 bases, leaving 8 bases between them. There are 15 residues in the CDR3. Germline values: CDR1 LGHDT, CDR2 YNNKEL (reference sequence). CDR3: CASSQDVLPYNEQFF. The CDR3 coding sequence is TGTGCCAGCAGCCAAGACGTTCTCCCCTACAATGAGCAGTTCTTC.

This clone was seen a few times. The chain joins TRBV10-1 to TRBJ2-7; 10 nucleotides agree with TRBD1. CDR3 length equals 12 residues. Germline V lookup: CDR1 WNHNN, CDR2 SYGVQD (reference sequence). Trimming took 6 bases from V and 6 from J; bases not matched to a gene: 2. CDR3 in DNA: TGCGCCAGCAGGAGGACAGGGGGCGAGCAGTACTTC. Residues: CASRRTGGEQYF.

The J gene is TRBJ1-5, the V gene TRBV19; 11 positions agree with TRBD1. This CDR3 has 15 amino acids. CDR1 is LNHDA and CDR2 is SQIVND in the germline V gene (reference sequence). With 10 bases clipped from V and 5 bases from J, the junction kept 10 bases outside the gene matches. The DNA of the CDR3 is TGTGCCACTCGGACAGGGGGCTTGTACGATCAGCCCCAGCATTTT. This gives the protein CATRTGGLYDQPQHF.

This rearrangement joins TRBV5-1 to TRBJ2-7; maybe TRBD1 (6 bases). Looked up from germline, CDR1 is SGHRS and CDR2 is YFSETQ. V was trimmed by 0 bases and J by 7 bases, leaving 11 bases between them. This CDR3 has 13 amino acids. The CDR3 spells CASSLDPGAEQYF. CDR3 sequence (DNA): TGCGCCAGCAGCTTGGATCCAGGGGCGGAGCAGTACTTC.

In this sample, this clone turned up a few times. This chain joins TRBV30 and TRBJ1-5, with TRBD1 identical over 7 bases. Trimming at V came to 4 bases and at J to 4 bases, leaving 1 base not matched to a gene. Germline loops: CDR1 GTSNPN, CDR2 SVGIG (reference sequence). The CDR3 sequence is 12 residues long. The chain's CDR3 is CAWKTGNQPQHF. The CDR3 region has the DNA TGTGCCTGGAAGACAGGGAATCAGCCCCAGCATTTT.

The V and J genes are TRBV2 and TRBJ1-6; unclear D gene. V lost 4 bases, J lost 8 bases, and 15 bases lay in between. The CDR3 has 15 amino acids. Germline CDR1 is SNHLY and CDR2 is FYNNEI. This chain's CDR3 is CASSVMDLLYSPLHF. The CDR3, as DNA: TGTGCCAGCAGTGTGATGGACTTATTATATTCACCCCTCCACTTT.

V gene TRBV6-5 combines with J gene TRBJ1-3; D not certain. V was trimmed by 4 bases and J by 0 bases, leaving 10 bases between them. The CDR3 extends over 15 amino acids. Looked up from germline, CDR1 is MNHEY and CDR2 is SVGAGI. CDR3: CASSLERASGNTIYF. The CDR3 bases are TGTGCCAGCAGTTTGGAGAGGGCCTCTGGAAACACCATATATTTT.

The genes are TRBV21-1 and TRBJ1-5; the listed D gene, TRBD1, was not tested against the DNA. TRBV21-1 is described as a pseudogene. This CDR3 has 21 residues. The CDR3: CASSKEGQSRWSGGRNQPQHF. Here the CDR3 DNA reads TGTGCCAGCAGCAAAGAGGGACAGTCTCGGTGGAGTGGGGGCCGCAATCAGCCCCAGCATTTT.

The chain links TRBV28 to TRBJ1-5; no clear D gene. The germline CDR1 and CDR2 sequences are MDHEN and SYDVKM. This CDR3 has 15 amino acids. Trimming cost V 3 bases and J 3 bases, with 12 bases left between them. The CDR3 spells CASSLAVVTNQPQHF. The CDR3 DNA reads as TGTGCCAGCAGTTTGGCAGTCGTTACCAATCAGCCCCAGCATTTT.

The chain couples TRBV15 to TRBJ2-7; TRBD1 matches at 8 bases. The V segment lost 3 bases and the J segment 4 bases; nucleotides outside the gene matches: 2. Germline values: CDR1 LNHNV, CDR2 YYDKDF (reference sequence). This CDR3 is built from 13 residues. This chain's CDR3 is CATSSQGAYEQYF. DNA for the CDR3: TGTGCCACCAGCAGTCAGGGGGCTTACGAGCAGTACTTC.

In this sample, this clone turned up a few times. V is TRBV6-1 and J is TRBJ2-1, with D possibly matching TRBD2 (6 bases). Per the germline V gene, CDR1 is MNHNS and CDR2 is SASEGT. V was clipped by 3 bases and J by 0 bases, with 9 bases between them. CDR3 length equals 15 residues. The CDR3 nucleotides read TGTGCCAGCAGTGATCTCGGGAGCTCCTACAATGAGCAGTTCTTC. This encodes CASSDLGSSYNEQFF.

Regarding this clone: Other DNA sequences in the sample encode the same CDR3. CDR3 region: CASSLGAGVSYEQYF. The CDR3 DNA follows: TGCGCCAGCAGCTTGGGAGCGGGAGTTTCCTACGAGCAGTACTTC. V is TRBV5-1 and J is TRBJ2-7, with 8 bases identical to TRBD2. Germline loops: CDR1 SGHRS, CDR2 YFSETQ. This CDR3 has 15 amino acids. J gave up 1 base and V 0 bases, and 3 bases lay outside the gene matches.

The chain couples TRBV28 to TRBJ1-2; 7 bases fit TRBD1. J gave up 7 bases and V 5 bases, and 16 bases lay outside the gene matches. Per germline, CDR1 MDHEN and CDR2 SYDVKM. This CDR3 contains 16 residues. The CDR3 sequence is CASSPIYRGNVPGYTF. DNA of the CDR3: TGTGCCAGCAGTCCAATCTACAGGGGAAATGTACCTGGCTACACCTTC.

The chain links TRBV6-2 or TRBV6-3 to TRBJ2-1, with 9 bases fitting TRBD2. CDR1 and CDR2 from the germline V gene are MNHEY and SVGEGT. The V and J ends lost 4 bases and 4 bases, in that order; junction bases with no gene match: 5. CDR3 length: 15 amino acids. The CDR3 DNA reads as TGTGCCAGCAGTTTAGCGGGAGTTCAGTACAATGAGCAGTTCTTC. It encodes CASSLAGVQYNEQFF.

This clone was counted once. Written as DNA, the CDR3 is TGTGCCAGCAGTCCGACAGGGTCTGGCTATGGCTACACCTTC. This encodes CASSPTGSGYGYTF. The J gene is TRBJ1-2, the V gene TRBV6-5, with 7 bases that match TRBD1. Trimming cost V 5 bases and J 4 bases; bases outside gene matches: 7. The CDR3 is made up of 14 amino acids. Germline CDR1 is MNHEY and CDR2 is SVGAGI.

In its sample, this clone was seen once. The DNA for the CDR3 is TGTGCCAGCAGACCGGGACAGCGTAATGAAAAACTGTTTTTT. It specifies CASRPGQRNEKLFF. The V gene is TRBV6-5, the J gene TRBJ1-4; 7 bases line up with TRBD1. Unmatched junction bases numbered 5, after V lost 6 bases and J lost 4 bases. The CDR3 spans 14 residues. Germline assignment: CDR1 MNHEY and CDR2 SVGAGI.